This entry features one T cell receptor (beta chain) sequence. Its recognized antigen is unknown. No base qualities exist here, and no much larger clone lies one base off it. From cysteine to phenylalanine, the CDR3 is 14 amino acids long. Of all the DNA, just the CDR3 is kept, 42 bases in frame from base 1. CDR1 SGHVS and CDR2 FQNEAQ are derived from the germline V gene. Between the V and J ends, shortened by 6 bases and 4 bases respectively, the junction contains 15 bases. This record belongs to a study of memory CD4+ T cells and cytomegalovirus serostatus (dated by TCRdb to about 2019). Regarding the complete study: The 35 or so healthy Belgian adults in the cohort included 9 who were CMV seropositive and approximately 24 who were CMV seronegative. The study sequenced CD4+ memory TCRbeta repertoires of a Belgian cohort with known cytomegalovirus serostatus to replicate a published TCR-based CMV serostatus classifier. Study-wide findings and limitations: On the Belgian cohort, the classifier built on the original framework reached a median bootstrapped AUC of approximately 0.94, with a 95% CI of 0.76-1.00. CMV serostatus prediction reached a median bootstrapped AUC of approximately 0.95 with the original framework and just over 0.9 with a US-trained random forest. Only CD4+CD45RO+ memory cells were sequenced, unlike the original study, which covered naive and memory CD4+ and CD8+ populations. The results were interpreted as suggesting that the CMV-associated TCR signature is largely present in the CD4+ memory repertoire. Among the 150 to 200 previously reported CMV-associated TCRbeta sequences, approximately 70 showed up in the CD4+ memory repertoires, with each one found in between one and five individuals.

Genomic DNA was extracted from sorted cells with the Quick-DNA Microprep Kit. TCRbeta DNA was amplified with the immunoSEQ hsTCRbeta kit following the manufacturer's protocol. TCRbeta libraries were sequenced on an Illumina MiSeq instrument. Turning to the authors' computational methods: Removing out-of-frame sequences left about 2,300,000 distinct TCRbeta sequences, an average of about 70,000 per individual. Each individual was scored using the number of 150 to 200 previously reported CMV-associated TCRbeta sequences that the individual carried and the total number of productive distinct TCRbeta sequences. A beta-binomial model was reimplemented in Python, and scikit-learn random forests with default parameters were trained on US cohort data. On the Belgian cohort, classifier performance was reported as the median AUC, along with percentile confidence intervals, across 10,000 bootstrap iterations. In TCRdb, the immuneACCESS table is reduced to in-frame sequences with V and J assigned. These tables do not hold every clone; where another copy was compared, an unresolved V gene accounts for under half, and the others remain unexplained. V, J and clone size reflect that table, while D and trimming were determined from the DNA. The sample table holds under 45,000 clones, of which just under 80% were seen once. The ten largest clones take up roughly 0.6% of the sample.

Single viable CD3+CD4+CD8-CD45RO+ cells were sorted as memory CD4+ T cells on a FACSAria II. To determine CMV serostatus, a Roche Elecsys assay was used that detects serum IgG against CMV pp150, pp28, p38 and p52. Once the samples were thawed, total CD4+ T cells were enriched through positive selection using CD4 magnetic microbeads. Samples originated from another study that specifically interrogated the CD4+ T cell memory repertoire. Following standard operating procedures, peripheral blood mononuclear cells were isolated and cryopreserved, while serum was kept at -80 degrees C. Staining used CD3-PerCP (BW264/56), CD4-APC (RPA-T4), CD45RO-PE (UCHT1) and CD8-Pacific Orange (3B5) antibodies, with Sytox blue excluding non-viable cells.

Input material: memory CD4+ T cells from blood. The V gene is TRBV7-8 and the J gene is TRBJ1-1; possibly the D gene is TRBD1, per 6 matching bases. This receptor was identified in an adult in good health and CMV-seronegative. For the CDR3, the sequence is CASRGLQGSTEAFF. At the DNA level, the sequence is TGTGCCAGCAGGGGCCTACAGGGAAGCACTGAAGCTTTCTTT. Supplemented by the reference TRBV7-8 and TRBJ1-1 proteins around the CDR3, the complete variable domain is GAGVSQSPRYKVAKRGQDVALRCDPISGHVSLFWYQQALGQGPEFLTYFQNEAQLDKSGLPSDRFFAERPEGSVSTLKIQRTQQEDSAVYLCASRGLQGSTEAFFGQGTRLTVV.